Listed below are T cell receptor beta chains from one sample, sequenced in a study of PD-1 blockade in classical Hodgkin lymphoma. TCRdb's table, derived via immunoSEQ multiplex PCR, lists solely in-frame clones and lacks some. Of 57,000 or so clones in the sample, around 88% were seen once. The specimen was peripheral blood mononuclear cells (PBMCs), collected at baseline. The receptors originated from a human donor with classical Hodgkin lymphoma. CDR3s include the opening cysteine and the closing phenylalanine or tryptophan. The D gene is left open where the match is weak.

j_call d_call cdr3_length v_call cdr3_aa cdr3_nt
TRBJ2-5 . 13 TRBV30 CAWSDGGSWAQYF TGTGCCTGGAGTGATGGGGGGTCGTGGGCCCAGTACTTC
TRBJ2-3 . 15 TRBV7-6 CASGRGLSSTDTQYF TGTGCCAGCGGCAGGGGACTATCGAGCACAGATACGCAGTATTTT
TRBJ1-1 . 16 TRBV11-2 CASSLAGQGWGTEAFF TGTGCCAGCAGCTTAGCTGGGCAGGGCTGGGGCACTGAAGCTTTCTTT
TRBJ2-1 TRBD2 16 TRBV7-3 CASSSSSGGAYNEQFF TGTGCCAGCAGCTCAAGTAGCGGGGGGGCCTACAATGAGCAGTTCTTC
TRBJ2-6 . 20 TRBV4-2 CASSQDWFRVALSGANVLTF TGTGCCAGCAGCCAAGATTGGTTCAGGGTGGCATTGTCTGGGGCCAACGTCCTGACTTTC
TRBJ1-2 . 15 TRBV7-8 CASSLGGQTSYGYTF TGTGCCAGCAGCTTGGGTGGGCAGACGAGCTATGGCTACACCTTC
TRBJ1-2 TRBD1 16 TRBV18 CASSPGQGQSGYGYTF TGTGCCAGCTCACCCGGACAGGGCCAATCTGGCTATGGCTACACCTTC
TRBJ2-3 . 15 TRBV19 CASSMLWASTDTQYF TGTGCCAGTAGTATGCTATGGGCTAGCACAGATACGCAGTATTTT
TRBJ2-1 . 15 TRBV10-2 CASSESSGLYNEQFF TGCGCCAGCAGTGAGTCCAGTGGTCTCTACAATGAGCAGTTCTTC
TRBJ2-7 TRBD2 14 TRBV5-5 CASSLGGSLYEQYF TGTGCCAGCAGCCTGGGGGGGAGCCTCTACGAGCAGTACTTC
TRBJ2-3 TRBD2 14 TRBV6-5 CASVAGSPPDTQYF TGTGCCAGTGTAGCGGGGTCGCCCCCGGACACGCAGTATTTT
TRBJ2-5 TRBD2 16 TRBV9 CASSVGASGGQETQYF TGTGCCAGCAGCGTAGGTGCTAGCGGGGGACAAGAGACCCAGTACTTC